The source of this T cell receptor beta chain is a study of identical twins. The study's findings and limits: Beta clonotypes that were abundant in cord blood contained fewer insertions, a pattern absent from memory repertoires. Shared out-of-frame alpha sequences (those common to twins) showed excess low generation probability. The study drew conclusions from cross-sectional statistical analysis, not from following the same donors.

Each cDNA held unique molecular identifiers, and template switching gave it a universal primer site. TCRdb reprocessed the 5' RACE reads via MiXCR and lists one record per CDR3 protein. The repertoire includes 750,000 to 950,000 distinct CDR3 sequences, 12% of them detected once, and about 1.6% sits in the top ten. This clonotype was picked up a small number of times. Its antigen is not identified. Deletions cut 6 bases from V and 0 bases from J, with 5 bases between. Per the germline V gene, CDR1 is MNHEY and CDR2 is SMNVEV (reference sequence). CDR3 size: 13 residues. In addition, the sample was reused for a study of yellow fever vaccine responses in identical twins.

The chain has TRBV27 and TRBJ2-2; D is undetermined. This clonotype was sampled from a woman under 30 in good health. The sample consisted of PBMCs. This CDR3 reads CASRGSNTGELFF. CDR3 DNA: TGTGCCAGCAGGGGATCGAACACCGGGGAGCTGTTTTTT.